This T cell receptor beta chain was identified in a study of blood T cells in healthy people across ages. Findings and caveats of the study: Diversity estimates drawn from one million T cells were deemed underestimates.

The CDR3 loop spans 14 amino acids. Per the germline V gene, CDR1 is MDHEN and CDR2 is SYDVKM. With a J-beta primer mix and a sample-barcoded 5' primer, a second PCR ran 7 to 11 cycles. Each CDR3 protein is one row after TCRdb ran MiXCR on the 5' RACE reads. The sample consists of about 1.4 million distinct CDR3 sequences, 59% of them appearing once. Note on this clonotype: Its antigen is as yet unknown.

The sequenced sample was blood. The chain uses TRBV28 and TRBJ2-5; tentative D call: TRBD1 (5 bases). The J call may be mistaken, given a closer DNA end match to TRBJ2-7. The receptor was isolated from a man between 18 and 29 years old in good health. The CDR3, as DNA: TGTGCCAGCACCGAGACAGTAGAAACCTACGAGCAGTACTTC. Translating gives CASTETVETYEQYF.